The present T cell receptor (beta chain) was sequenced within a study of blood T cell repertoires in COVID-19. Study summary: From the United States, Italy and Spain came samples of acute and convalescent COVID-19.

This clone was recorded only once. Authors' analysis steps: The authors estimated nucleated cell counts from reference gene primer amplification. The table came from immunoSEQ multiplex PCR; TCRdb's copy has only in-frame clones and leaves some out. V and J calls and clone size are copied from that table; D and trimming were computed from the DNA. The data show more than 150,000 clones, 80% to 90% seen once. The origin of this receptor is a woman in her seventies with acute or convalescent COVID-19. Input material: peripheral blood.

In nucleotides, the CDR3 is TGTGCCAGCAGTTTAGTTACTAGGGGGACTGAAGCTTTCTTT. Translation gives CASSLVTRGTEAFF. This chain connects TRBV28 to TRBJ1-1, with D perhaps matching TRBD1 (6 bases). CDR3 length: 14 residues. Deletions cut 2 bases from V and 5 bases from J, with 12 bases between. Germline V gene lookup returns CDR1 MDHEN and CDR2 SYDVKM.